This TCR beta chain was captured by sequencing in a study of vaccination and CD4 T cells after COVID-19. About the research overall: The peptides that stimulated the cells were overlapping spike peptides from SARS-CoV-2, HCoV-NL63, HCoV-OC43 and HCoV-229E.

Germline loops: CDR1 MNHNS, CDR2 SASEGT. V was clipped by 6 bases and J by 0 bases; unmatched bases: 6. The CDR3 totals 16 residues. Notes on this clonotype: What it binds is unknown.

Treatment in this sample: roughly ten-day PBMC culture with coronavirus spike peptide pools or control peptides (ViraFEST assay). The Oncomine TCR Beta short-read assay was what sequenced the DNA obtained from cultured CD4+ T cells. TCRdb reanalysed the PCR reads using MiXCR and keeps one entry per CDR3 protein. Here the sample spans about 20,000 distinct CDR3 sequences, 60% to 70% being singletons. The sequence derives from a human donor who had recovered from COVID-19. The chain combines TRBV6-1 with TRBJ1-5, with TRBD1 matching over 9 bases. The sequenced material came from CD4+ T cells from blood, cultured in vitro. The CDR3 here is CASRRDRAFSNQPQHF. For the CDR3, the DNA is TGTGCCAGCAGAAGGGACAGGGCTTTTAGCAATCAGCCCCAGCATTTT.